These T cell receptor beta chains were read from a single sample in a study of shared clonotypes between healthy human individuals. The method was immunoSEQ multiplex PCR; TCRdb's version includes in-frame clones alone and lacks a portion of them. Among some 700,000 clones, around 90% were seen once, and the ten largest hold more than 30%. Specimen: memory CD8+ T cells from PBMCs. The receptors shown here come from a man younger than 35 in good health. Some clones in this sample may be carry-over from other donors' samples. CDR3s include the opening cysteine and the closing phenylalanine or tryptophan. A D gene is named only where the DNA matches it firmly. Rows may omit the clone size; those that give it use once, few, many or a size class.

TRBV6-5	14	.	TRBJ1-5	.	CASSWSDSNQPQHF	TGTGCCAGCAGTTGGTCGGATAGCAATCAGCCCCAGCATTTT
TRBV27	13	.	TRBJ2-7	.	CASPKQEPNEQYF	TGTGCCAGCCCCAAGCAGGAACCCAACGAGCAGTACTTC
TRBV7-9	11	.	TRBJ2-2	.	CASSLGWELFF	TGTGCCAGCAGCTTAGGGTGGGAGCTGTTTTTT
TRBV5-4	14	.	TRBJ2-7	.	CASSPGRLSYEQYF	TGTGCCAGCAGCCCGGGACGGTTATCCTACGAGCAGTACTTC
TRBV27	14	.	TRBJ1-5	.	CASAARGSNQPQHF	TGTGCCAGCGCAGCGCGGGGGAGCAATCAGCCCCAGCATTTT
TRBV7-9	15	.	TRBJ2-7	TRBD1	CASSLYETGGIEQYF	TGTGCCAGCAGCTTATACGAGACAGGGGGAATAGAGCAGTACTTC
TRBV9	17	.	TRBJ2-7	TRBD2	CASSGSTSGRPRYEQYF	TGTGCCAGCAGCGGCTCGACTAGCGGGAGACCGAGATACGAGCAGTACTTC
TRBV27	14	.	TRBJ2-7	TRBD2	CASSFAGGSGEQYF	TGTGCCAGCAGTTTTGCGGGGGGGTCTGGGGAGCAGTACTTC
TRBV6-4	15	.	TRBJ2-1	.	CASSKASEDYNEQFF	TGTGCCAGCAGCAAGGCTAGCGAGGACTACAATGAGCAGTTCTTC
TRBV10-3	17	.	TRBJ2-7	TRBD1	CAIAPNKGTGVPYEQYF	TGTGCCATCGCCCCCAACAAAGGGACAGGGGTCCCCTACGAGCAGTACTTC
TRBV13	17	.	TRBJ1-4	TRBD1	CASSSGDRRATNEKLFF	TGTGCCAGCAGCTCGGGGGACAGACGTGCAACTAATGAAAAACTGTTTTTT
TRBV6-4	9	few	TRBJ2-7	.	CGGFYEQYF	TGTGGAGGGTTCTACGAGCAGTACTTC
TRBV2	12	.	TRBJ1-1	TRBD1	CASLGRGREAFF	TGTGCCAGCCTGGGCAGGGGGCGGGAGGCTTTCTTT
TRBV7-7	16	.	TRBJ2-7	TRBD1	CASSPGPTGGHYEQYF	TGTGCCAGCAGCCCCGGCCCGACAGGGGGACACTACGAGCAGTACTTC
TRBV7-9	15	once	TRBJ1-2	TRBD1	CASSPGQGRDYGYTF	TGTGCCAGCAGCCCGGGACAGGGGAGGGACTATGGCTACACCTTC
TRBV9	14	once	TRBJ2-2	.	CASSARGNGGELFF	TGTGCCAGCAGCGCCAGGGGAAATGGCGGGGAGCTGTTTTTT
TRBV9	13	once	TRBJ1-2	.	CASSVTRVAGYTF	TGTGCCAGCAGCGTAACCAGGGTGGCTGGCTACACCTTC
TRBV28	12	once	TRBJ1-2	.	CASSEDSYGYTF	TGTGCCAGCAGCGAGGACAGCTATGGCTACACCTTC
TRBV12-1	15	.	TRBJ1-2	.	CASSLGDRALGGYTF	TGTGCCAGCAGCTTGGGTGACAGGGCTTTGGGTGGCTACACCTTC
TRBV7-9	15	.	TRBJ2-1	.	CASSSPQGRIYEQFF	TGTGCCAGCAGCAGCCCCCAGGGGAGGATCTATGAGCAGTTCTTC
TRBV7-7	15	.	TRBJ2-1	TRBD2	CASSRGTSGYNEQFF	TGTGCCAGCAGCCGAGGGACTAGCGGTTACAATGAGCAGTTCTTC
TRBV11-2	13	.	TRBJ2-7	.	CASSETGFYEQYF	TGTGCCAGCAGCGAAACGGGATTCTACGAGCAGTACTTC
TRBV27	12	.	TRBJ2-1	TRBD2	CRSGRTGNEQFF	TGTCGCAGCGGGAGGACGGGCAATGAGCAGTTCTTC
TRBV11-2	13	.	TRBJ2-7	.	CASSLSRSYEQYF	TGTGCCAGCAGCTTATCCAGGTCCTACGAGCAGTACTTC
TRBV19	15	once	TRBJ2-2	.	CASTLLVANTGELFF	TGTGCCAGCACCCTACTTGTGGCGAACACCGGGGAGCTGTTTTTT
TRBV18	17	.	TRBJ2-6	TRBD2	CASSRTSGPSGANVLTF	TGTGCCAGCTCACGGACTAGCGGCCCCTCTGGGGCCAACGTCCTGACTTTC
TRBV6-5	12	.	TRBJ2-4	.	CASSVVLDIQYF	TGTGCCAGCTCAGTGGTTCTAGACATTCAGTACTTC
TRBV20-1	11	.	TRBJ2-7	.	CSAREGVFLPF	TGCAGTGCTAGAGAGGGTGTCTTTCTTCCTTTC
TRBV6-1	13	once	TRBJ2-7	.	CASSEGLTYEQYF	TGTGCCAGCAGCGAGGGACTCACCTACGAGCAGTACTTC
TRBV6-1	19	.	TRBJ2-3	TRBD2	CASSEAPVVEREVGDTQYF	TGTGCCAGCAGTGAAGCTCCGGTAGTTGAGCGGGAGGTGGGAGATACGCAGTATTTT
TRBV9	15	few	TRBJ2-2	TRBD1	CASSVDREPTGELFF	TGTGCCAGCAGCGTCGACAGGGAGCCCACCGGGGAGCTGTTTTTT
TRBV13	15	few	TRBJ2-6	.	CASSLGLDGANVLTF	TGTGCCAGCAGCTTAGGGCTAGATGGGGCCAACGTCCTGACTTTC
TRBV6-5	14	.	TRBJ1-2	TRBD1	CASSEGQEHYGYTF	TGTGCCAGCAGTGAAGGACAGGAGCACTATGGCTACACCTTC
TRBV28	15	.	TRBJ1-1	.	CASSLEPPMNTEAFF	TGTGCCAGCAGTTTGGAACCGCCAATGAACACTGAAGCTTTCTTT
TRBV11-2	15	.	TRBJ2-3	.	CALNIGGPETDTQYF	TGTGCCCTAAATATAGGGGGGCCGGAAACAGATACGCAGTATTTT
TRBV15	15	.	TRBJ1-1	.	CATSRGVGAGTEAFF	TGTGCCACCAGCAGAGGAGTGGGGGCAGGCACTGAAGCTTTCTTT
TRBV5-4	15	.	TRBJ2-7	TRBD2	CASSWKRESYSEQYF	TGTGCCAGCAGCTGGAAGCGGGAGTCCTATTCCGAGCAGTACTTC
TRBV29-1	11	.	TRBJ1-2	.	CSVDKNYGYTF	TGCAGCGTTGACAAGAACTATGGCTACACCTTC
TRBV28	15	.	TRBJ2-1	TRBD2	CASSPIAGSYNEQFF	TGTGCCAGCAGTCCAATAGCGGGATCCTACAATGAGCAGTTCTTC
TRBV5-8	11	.	TRBJ2-7	.	CASSLYYEQYF	TGTGCCAGCAGTCTATACTACGAGCAGTACTTC
TRBV10-3	16	.	TRBJ2-1	TRBD2	CAISPYLGAGESEQFF	TGTGCCATCAGTCCCTACCTTGGTGCGGGAGAGTCTGAGCAGTTCTTC
TRBV7-7	15	.	TRBJ2-3	TRBD1	CASSLGQGSADTQYF	TGTGCCAGCAGCTTAGGACAGGGGAGCGCAGATACGCAGTATTTT
TRBV5-8	16	.	TRBJ2-7	.	CASSLDSERYSYEQYF	TGTGCCAGCAGCTTGGACTCCGAGCGGTACTCCTACGAGCAGTACTTC
TRBV11-1	16	.	TRBJ2-6	.	CASSLVGWTGANVLTF	TGTGCCAGCAGCTTAGTAGGTTGGACTGGGGCCAACGTCCTGACTTTC
TRBV27	15	.	TRBJ1-5	.	CASSLRDSSNQPQHF	TGTGCCAGCAGTCTCCGGGACTCTAGCAATCAGCCCCAGCATTTT
TRBV30	11	.	TRBJ2-1	.	CAWSVMGEQFF	TGTGCCTGGAGTGTAATGGGGGAGCAGTTCTTC
TRBV29-1	12	.	TRBJ2-7	TRBD1	CSGGQGVYEQYF	TGCAGCGGGGGACAGGGGGTATACGAGCAGTACTTC
TRBV7-9	14	many	TRBJ1-1	.	CASSSGPRNTEAFF	TGTGCCAGCAGCTCTGGGCCCCGTAACACTGAAGCTTTCTTT
TRBV6-6	15	.	TRBJ1-5	.	CASSYSIGANQPQHF	TGTGCCAGCAGTTACTCGATCGGGGCCAATCAGCCCCAGCATTTT
TRBV14	15	.	TRBJ2-7	TRBD2	CASSPYEREINEQYF	TGTGCCAGCAGCCCCTATGAGCGGGAGATCAACGAGCAGTACTTC
TRBV7-9	14	.	TRBJ2-7	.	CASSQPSSSYEQYF	TGTGCCAGCAGCCAACCATCGAGCTCCTACGAGCAGTACTTC
TRBV10-1	15	once	TRBJ2-1	.	CASSLGGEDHYEQFF	TGCGCCAGCAGCCTCGGTGGGGAAGATCATTATGAGCAGTTCTTC
TRBV6-6	15	.	TRBJ2-7	TRBD2	CASSTMTSGPYEQYF	TGTGCCAGCAGTACCATGACTAGCGGACCCTACGAGCAGTACTTC
TRBV4-1	17	.	TRBJ1-4	.	CASSQDFWGRENEKLFF	TGCGCCAGCAGCCAAGATTTTTGGGGCAGGGAAAATGAAAAACTGTTTTTT
TRBV19	14	.	TRBJ1-1	.	CASSMRGGGSEAFF	TGTGCCAGTAGTATGCGGGGAGGGGGATCTGAAGCTTTCTTT
TRBV9	15	.	TRBJ1-4	TRBD1	CASSVDRGSNEKLFF	TGTGCCAGCAGCGTGGACAGGGGCTCTAATGAAAAACTGTTTTTT
TRBV9	15	.	TRBJ2-7	.	CASSAGDSTYYEQYF	TGTGCCAGCAGCGCCGGCGACAGTACCTACTACGAGCAGTACTTC
TRBV15	15	.	TRBJ1-1	.	CATSRVGYMNTEAFF	TGTGCCACCAGCAGAGTCGGATACATGAACACTGAAGCTTTCTTT